These 29 T cell receptor beta chains were all obtained from the same sample, sequenced in a study of beta chain features in type 1 diabetes. Every isolated RNA sample was fully reverse transcribed, so sequencing captured expressed TCRB transcripts. Clones were sequenced by immunoSEQ multiplex PCR, and TCRdb holds only the in-frame ones, with some missing. This table holds around 240,000 clones, more than 9% found once. Sequencing was performed on naive CD4+ T cells from blood. These receptors all stem from a young woman in good health.

In its sample, this clone was seen a few times. This rearrangement joins TRBV6-5 to TRBJ1-2, with 7 bases fitting TRBD1. The CDR3 is made up of 15 amino acids. Germline assignment: CDR1 MNHEY and CDR2 SVGAGI. The V segment lost 4 bases and the J segment 0 bases; nucleotides outside the gene matches: 5. The CDR3 DNA reads TGTGCCAGCAGTTCCCCGGGACAGACTAACTATGGCTACACCTTC. As protein: CASSSPGQTNYGYTF.

CDR3: CAWNPEGLGNEQFF. The CDR3, as DNA: TGTGCCTGGAACCCGGAGGGCCTGGGCAATGAGCAGTTCTTC. V is TRBV30 and J is TRBJ2-1; D is perhaps TRBD2 (6 bases). Trimming stripped 4 bases from V and 6 bases from J, with 16 bases between. The germline V gene encodes CDR1 GTSNPN and CDR2 SVGIG (reference sequence). CDR3 size: 14 residues. Variable domain in full (rest from reference TRBV30 and TRBJ2-1): SQTIHQWPATLVQPVGSPLSLECTVEGTSNPNLYWYRQAAGRGLQLLFYSVGIGQISSEVPQNLSASRPQDRQFILSSKKLLLSDSGFYLCAWNPEGLGNEQFFGPGTRLTVL.

The chain uses TRBV11-2 and TRBJ2-1, with a tentative D call TRBD2 (5 bases). This CDR3 comprises 11 residues. Trimming took 6 bases from V and 7 from J, leaving 7 bases between them. The germline CDR1 and CDR2 sequences are SGHAT and FQNNGV. The CDR3 DNA is TGTGCCAGCAGAAGAGGGAATGAGCAGTTCTTC. Translated, it gives CASRRGNEQFF. Full variable domain (outside the CDR3, taken from reference TRBV11-2 and TRBJ2-1): EAGVAQSPRYKIIEKRQSVAFWCNPISGHATLYWYQQILGQGPKLLIQFQNNGVVDDSQLPKDRFSAERLKGVDSTLKIQPAKLEDSAVYLCASRRGNEQFFGPGTRLTVL.

This clone turned up a few times. The J gene is TRBJ1-1, the V gene TRBV14, with 7 bases lining up with TRBD1. The J segment lost 2 bases and the V segment lost 5 bases, leaving 8 bases of the junction unmatched. CDR1 is SGHDN and CDR2 is FVKESK in the germline V gene. The CDR3 is made up of 15 amino acids. The CDR3 region is CASSVSGTANTEAFF. CDR3 coding DNA: TGTGCCAGCAGCGTCTCCGGGACAGCAAACACTGAAGCTTTCTTT.

V and J are TRBV7-3 and TRBJ1-1, with 9 bases that match TRBD1. With 6 bases clipped from V and 1 base from J, the junction kept 3 bases outside the gene matches. Germline V CDR1 and CDR2: SGHTA, FQGTGA. The CDR3 runs 14 residues. CDR3 nucleotides: TGTGCCAGCAGGGGACAGGGCACGAACACTGAAGCTTTCTTT. The encoded protein is CASRGQGTNTEAFF.

The V call is TRBV5-1, the J call TRBJ2-2; a weak D match, TRBD1 (6 bases). The V and J ends lost 3 bases and 2 bases respectively, with 14 bases between them. Germline CDR1 is SGHRS and CDR2 is YFSETQ. The CDR3 runs to 16 residues. The DNA of the CDR3 is TGCGCCAGCAGCTCACAGGGTCTTGTCAACACCGGGGAGCTGTTTTTT. Translation gives CASSSQGLVNTGELFF.

The rearrangement joins TRBV6-5 to TRBJ1-1, with D perhaps matching TRBD1 (5 bases). Trimming removed 7 bases at V and 3 bases at J, with 12 bases between. The germline CDR1 and CDR2 sequences are MNHEY and SVGAGI. The CDR3 is made up of 13 amino acids. The CDR3 DNA is TGTGCCAGCATCACCCGGGGGTACACTGAAGCTTTCTTT. This gives the protein CASITRGYTEAFF.

The CDR3 sequence is CAWSGTGGKTEAFF. The CDR3 nucleotides read TGTGCCTGGAGTGGGACAGGGGGTAAAACTGAAGCTTTCTTT. The chain combines TRBV30 with TRBJ1-1, with TRBD1 identical over 10 bases. Trimming removed 1 base from V and 5 bases from J; junction bases left unmatched: 4. This CDR3 spans 14 amino acids. CDR1 and CDR2 (germline): GTSNPN, SVGIG (reference sequence).

This clone has more than one count but fewer than ten. The chain is built from TRBV5-1 and TRBJ1-1; 7 bases align to TRBD1. There are 15 residues in the CDR3. Unmatched junction bases numbered 5, after V lost 1 base and J lost 2 bases. CDR1 SGHRS and CDR2 YFSETQ come from the germline V gene. CDR3 coding DNA: TGCGCCAGCAGCTTGTTTGGGACAGCTAACACTGAAGCTTTCTTT. This sequence encodes CASSLFGTANTEAFF.

The V and J genes are TRBV9 and TRBJ1-5; D remains unclear. The germline V and J ends were trimmed by 2 bases and 3 bases, with 9 bases remaining between them. CDR1 SGDLS and CDR2 YYNGEE come from the germline V gene. This CDR3 contains 14 residues. The CDR3 is CASSVGIDNQPQHF. The CDR3 DNA reads TGTGCCAGCAGCGTCGGGATTGACAATCAGCCCCAGCATTTT.

The CDR3 DNA follows: TGTGCCAGCTCACCACTTTCTAGCGGGACTCCCTACGAGCAGTACTTC. Translation gives CASSPLSSGTPYEQYF. The J gene is TRBJ2-7, the V gene TRBV18, with 9 bases identical to TRBD2. Germline values: CDR1 KGHSH, CDR2 LQKENI. V lost 1 base and J lost 2; bases outside the gene matches: 6. The CDR3 runs to 16 residues.

This clone showed up just a few times. This chain uses TRBV9 with TRBJ2-5; 9 positions match TRBD2. V shed 2 bases, J shed 2 bases, and the junction held 10 bases outside the gene matches. The germline gives CDR1 SGDLS, CDR2 YYNGEE. The CDR3 spans 17 residues. CDR3 amino acids: CASSVGGSGGPQETQYF. CDR3 nucleotide sequence: TGTGCCAGCAGCGTGGGGGGAAGCGGGGGGCCTCAAGAGACCCAGTACTTC.

The rearrangement links TRBV5-4 to TRBJ2-1, with D maybe TRBD2 (5 bases). The CDR3 runs to 14 residues. The V end lost 4 bases, the J end lost 6 bases, and 14 bases lay between the germline ends. The germline CDR1 and CDR2 sequences are SGHNT and YYREEE (reference sequence). The CDR3 coding sequence is TGTGCCAGCAGCCCTTACCGGGGTGCCAATGAGCAGTTCTTC. Protein sequence: CASSPYRGANEQFF.

The chain employs TRBV2 and TRBJ1-2; perhaps TRBD1 as D (5 bases). The CDR3 has 13 amino acids. Trimming removed 7 bases from V and 5 bases from J, with 14 bases in between. The germline V gene encodes CDR1 SNHLY and CDR2 FYNNEI. The CDR3 nucleotides read TGTGCCAGCATATTAGACAGCCAATATGGCTACACCTTC. Protein product: CASILDSQYGYTF.

J is TRBJ2-7 and V is TRBV7-9, with 9 bases lining up with TRBD1. The CDR3 is 14 amino acids. V was pared by 6 bases and J by 3 bases, with 6 bases of the junction left unmatched. CDR1 is SEHNR and CDR2 is FQNEAQ in the germline V gene (reference sequence). Written as DNA, the CDR3 is TGTGCCAGCAGGCCCGGGACAGGGAGCTACGAGCAGTACTTC. Protein sequence: CASRPGTGSYEQYF.

This clone was seen once. The CDR3: CASRGTGDYEQYF. CDR3 sequence (DNA): TGTGCCAGCCGAGGGACAGGAGACTACGAGCAGTACTTC. The chain couples TRBV6-1 to TRBJ2-7; TRBD1 matches at 8 bases. CDR3 length: 13 residues. Per germline, CDR1 MNHNS and CDR2 SASEGT. The ends lost 8 bases at V and 3 bases at J; junction bases unmatched: 6.

The V gene is TRBV10-2, the J gene TRBJ1-1; a weak D match, TRBD1 (5 bases). Deletions cut 8 bases from V and 4 bases from J, with 14 bases between. This CDR3 region has 13 residues. CDR1 is WSHSY, CDR2 SAAADI, per germline. CDR3 amino acids: CASSFGRGTEAFF. The DNA of the CDR3 is TGCGCCAGCTCCTTCGGTAGGGGCACTGAAGCTTTCTTT.

In this sample, this clone turned up a few times. The J gene is TRBJ2-1, the V gene TRBV5-1; D might be TRBD2 (6 bases). Germline CDR1 is SGHRS and CDR2 is YFSETQ. Trimming removed 0 bases from V and 7 bases from J, with 14 bases in between. The CDR3 runs 15 residues. The CDR3 sequence: CASSLGGVKSNEQFF. In DNA form, the CDR3 reads TGCGCCAGCAGCTTGGGGGGGGTCAAATCGAATGAGCAGTTCTTC.

This clone was counted only a few times. The chain uses TRBV7-2 and TRBJ2-3; D uncertain. This CDR3 comprises 15 residues. Germline V gene lookup returns CDR1 SGHTA and CDR2 FQGNSA. Trimming removed 1 base from V and 2 bases from J, with 10 bases in between. CDR3 sequence (DNA): TGTGCCAGCAGCTTAGACGCTAGTTCCACAGATACGCAGTATTTT. This translates into CASSLDASSTDTQYF.

This clone has more than one count but fewer than ten. This chain joins TRBV14 and TRBJ1-5; D is unresolved. Germline V lookup: CDR1 SGHDN, CDR2 FVKESK. CDR3 size: 13 residues. Trimming pared 3 bases from V and 3 bases from J, leaving 6 bases between. Here the CDR3 DNA reads TGTGCCAGCAGCCACAGCGCCAATCAGCCCCAGCATTTT. Translated, it gives CASSHSANQPQHF.

This clone was observed a few times. DNA of the CDR3: TGCAGCGTTGAGCCGACTAGCGGGGGGCCAGATACGCAGTATTTT. Protein product: CSVEPTSGGPDTQYF. The genes are TRBV29-1 and TRBJ2-3; 13 bases map to TRBD2. This CDR3 contains 15 residues. CDR1 and CDR2 (germline): SQVTM, ANQGSEA. Trimming removed 3 bases from V and 4 bases from J; junction bases left unmatched: 4.

V usage is TRBV11-2 and J usage is TRBJ2-1, with 7 bases aligning to TRBD1. Germline V gene sequence: CDR1 SGHAT, CDR2 FQNNGV. This CDR3 comprises 15 residues. V lost 3 bases, J lost 5 bases, and 7 bases stayed unmatched. The DNA for the CDR3 is TGTGCCAGCAGCTTTCGGGACAGTCGCAACAATGAGCAGTTCTTC. Translation gives CASSFRDSRNNEQFF.

This clone has just a few counts. The rearrangement joins TRBV19 to TRBJ2-3; TRBD1 agrees at 8 bases. J lost 0 bases, V lost 3 bases, and 5 bases had no gene match. This CDR3 comprises 16 residues. CDR1 and CDR2 (germline): LNHDA, SQIVND (reference sequence). The CDR3 is CASSIARDRSTDTQYF. DNA of the CDR3: TGTGCCAGTAGTATTGCGAGGGACAGGAGCACAGATACGCAGTATTTT.

The chain recombines TRBV9 with TRBJ1-4; 9 bases fit TRBD1. With V trimmed by 3 bases and J by 7 bases, 7 bases remained unmatched. The CDR3 runs 15 residues. Looked up from germline, CDR1 is SGDLS and CDR2 is YYNGEE. The CDR3 nucleotides read TGTGCCAGCAGCGGACGACAGGGGGACATTGAAAAACTGTTTTTT. Amino acid sequence: CASSGRQGDIEKLFF.

The chain combines TRBV11-2 with TRBJ2-1, with TRBD2 matching over 11 bases. V dropped 5 bases and J dropped 6; count of bases not matched to a gene: 9. This CDR3 contains 16 residues. Germline V CDR1 and CDR2: SGHAT, FQNNGV. CDR3 DNA sequence: TGTGCCAGCAGCAAAGGGACTAGCGGAACACCCAATGAGCAGTTCTTC. It encodes CASSKGTSGTPNEQFF.

This clone came up a few times. The chain links TRBV15 to TRBJ2-1, with D tentatively TRBD2 (5 bases). Trimming shortened V by 0 bases and J by 8 bases, and 17 bases separated the two germline ends. Germline V gives CDR1 LNHNV, CDR2 YYDKDF (reference sequence). The CDR3 spans 16 residues. CDR3 DNA: TGTGCCACCAGCAGAGATCGGGAATCCTCGGTCTATGAGCAGTTCTTC. Residues: CATSRDRESSVYEQFF.

The genes are TRBV5-1 and TRBJ2-7; TRBD1 matches 8 bases. Germline V gene sequence: CDR1 SGHRS, CDR2 YFSETQ. This CDR3 comprises 16 residues. Trimming at V came to 0 bases and at J to 3 bases, leaving 8 bases not matched to a gene. The CDR3 sequence is CASSLGARGPVYEQYF. The CDR3 DNA sequence: TGCGCCAGCAGCTTGGGGGCCAGGGGGCCGGTCTACGAGCAGTACTTC.

The rearrangement joins TRBV29-1 to TRBJ1-1; 11 nucleotides line up with TRBD1. The CDR3 has 17 residues. The germline V gene encodes CDR1 SQVTM and CDR2 ANQGSEA. V lost 4 bases, J lost 1 base, and 11 bases stayed unmatched. The DNA of the CDR3 is TGCAGCGTTGGGACACCTGGACAGGGGGCGACGAACACTGAAGCTTTCTTT. It yields the protein CSVGTPGQGATNTEAFF. Full variable domain (outside the CDR3, taken from reference TRBV29-1 and TRBJ1-1): SAVISQKPSRDICQRGTSLTIQCQVDSQVTMMFWYRQQPGQSLTLIATANQGSEATYESGFVIDKFPISRPNLTFSTLTVSNMSPEDSSIYLCSVGTPGQGATNTEAFFGQGTRLTVV.

CDR3 sequence reads: CASTGLAPPPDYEQYF. The CDR3 nucleotides are TGCGCCAGCACCGGACTAGCGCCGCCGCCAGACTACGAGCAGTACTTC. The chain has TRBV5-1 and TRBJ2-7, with 9 bases matching TRBD2. The CDR3 length is 16 residues. V shed 6 bases, J shed 3 bases, and the junction held 13 bases outside the gene matches. The germline gives CDR1 SGHRS, CDR2 YFSETQ. Variable domain in full (rest from reference TRBV5-1 and TRBJ2-7): KAGVTQTPRYLIKTRGQQVTLSCSPISGHRSVSWYQQTPGQGLQFLFEYFSETQRNKGNFPGRFSGRQFSNSRSEMNVSTLELGDSALYLCASTGLAPPPDYEQYFGPGTRLTVT.